The 3 T cell receptor beta chains below all came from one sample that was sequenced in a study of blood T cells in healthy people across ages. Alongside a J-beta primer mix, a sample-barcoded 5' primer served in a second PCR lasting about 7 to 11 cycles. MiXCR was run by TCRdb on the 5' RACE reads, yielding one entry per CDR3 protein. The profile shows 650,000 to 700,000 distinct CDR3 sequences, around 52% of them singletons. The sample was blood. These receptors all come from a woman at least 80 years old in good health.

Of note for this clonotype: The junction departs from germline at one end; a sequencing error may be responsible. The chain employs TRBV4-1 and TRBJ2-5; D ambiguous. CDR1 MGHRA and CDR2 YSYEKL come from the germline V gene. CDR3 length equals 15 residues. The CDR3 reads CANSQVGPVGETQYF. The CDR3 nucleotides read TGCGCCAACAGCCAGGTCGGGCCAGTGGGAGAGACCCAGTACTTC.

The rearrangement joins TRBV29-1 to TRBJ1-2; 11 nucleotides agree with TRBD1. The trim removed 3 bases at V and 4 bases at J, leaving 7 bases unmatched. CDR1 and CDR2 from the germline V gene are SQVTM and ANQGSEA. The CDR3 runs to 15 residues. CDR3 in DNA: TGCAGCGTTGATCCCGGGACAGGGGGGAGCTATGGCTACACCTTC. Translating it yields CSVDPGTGGSYGYTF.

A few counts support this clonotype. The gene calls are TRBV7-9 and TRBJ2-2, with TRBD2 identical over 9 bases. The CDR3 covers 19 residues. V gave up 4 bases and J gave up 1 base; unmatched junction bases: 13. The germline CDR1 and CDR2 sequences are SEHNR and FQNEAQ (reference sequence). The CDR3 spells CASSSTGGLLAGNTGELFF. CDR3 coding DNA: TGTGCCAGCAGCTCCACCGGAGGCTTACTAGCGGGGAACACCGGGGAGCTGTTTTTT.